This T cell receptor beta chain was retrieved from a study of cytomegalovirus exposure and HLA in healthy donors. The PCR ran on 60 Vbeta and 13 Jbeta primers. TCRdb keeps only in-frame clones here, not all; method: immunoSEQ multiplex PCR. The data show 110,000 to 150,000 clones, roughly 71% seen once. Study-level findings and limits: In a later analysis, TCR beta V- and J-gene trimming showed a link to a missense DCLRE1C variant. Accounts indicate the classifier identified cytomegalovirus status with strong specificity and sensitivity. There was a cluster of highly shared sequence variants that was likely a sequencing artifact. Donors belonging to an Asian-associated ancestry cluster reportedly showed fewer N-insertions in productive TCRs than the approximately 680-donor mean, according to what a later analysis found.

With respect to this clone: Its antigen is not known.

Sequenced material: PBMCs. This sequence was found in a man aged 30 to 45 in good health and CMV-seronegative.

The CDR3 sequence is CSAQGTKEKLFF. The CDR3 nucleotides are TGCAGCGCACAGGGGACCAAAGAAAAACTGTTTTTT. V is TRBV29-1 and J is TRBJ1-4, with 7 positions matching TRBD1. Per the germline V gene, CDR1 is SQVTM and CDR2 is ANQGSEA. V gave up 7 bases and J gave up 8 bases; unmatched junction bases: 7. The CDR3 runs to 12 residues.